One sample yielded the 27 T cell receptor beta chains listed below, sequenced in a study of blood T cell repertoires in COVID-19 (dated by TCRdb to the early 2020s). Libraries were constructed by the immunoSEQ multiplex PCR assay. In its TCRdb copy, this immuneACCESS table keeps in-frame sequences only and misses some clones. Where compared with another copy, unresolved V genes explain less than half of these, and the others have no known cause. The sample yields 300,000 to 350,000 clones; roughly 90% were counted once. The ten largest make up approximately 4.1% of the sample. The sequenced material came from peripheral blood. The receptor source for this set is a woman between 55 and 75 years old with COVID-19, enrolled during active disease.

In its sample, this clone was seen once. This sequence joins TRBV6-5 and TRBJ1-2; TRBD1 is a possible D gene (5 bases). V gave up 6 bases and J gave up 4 bases, with 15 bases separating them. CDR3 length equals 14 residues. CDR1 and CDR2 from the germline V gene are MNHEY and SVGAGI. CDR3 coding DNA: TGTGCCAGCAGGGGGGGTCCGAGGATCTATGGCTACACCTTC. It specifies CASRGGPRIYGYTF.

The chain joins TRBV6-5 to TRBJ2-2; 8 bases align to TRBD1. V shed 0 bases and J 2 bases; nucleotides not matched to a gene: 2. Germline V lookup: CDR1 MNHEY, CDR2 SVGAGI. The CDR3 consists of 16 residues. CDR3 DNA: TGTGCCAGCAGTTACTCGGACAGGGCAAACACCGGGGAGCTGTTTTTT. This translates into CASSYSDRANTGELFF.

The J gene is TRBJ1-1, the V gene TRBV11-2; TRBD1 agrees at 7 bases. This CDR3 region has 15 residues. CDR1 and CDR2 from the germline V gene are SGHAT and FQNNGV. V was clipped by 5 bases and J by 4 bases; unmatched bases: 10. CDR3: CASSPVQGGGTEAFF. The CDR3 DNA sequence: TGTGCCAGCAGCCCGGTTCAGGGGGGCGGCACTGAAGCTTTCTTT.

V gene TRBV30 combines with J gene TRBJ1-2; D gene uncertain. Per the germline V gene, CDR1 is GTSNPN and CDR2 is SVGIG (reference sequence). The CDR3 totals 15 residues. Trimming stripped 0 bases from V and 4 bases from J, with 15 bases between. The CDR3 sequence is CAWSVGQAGIYGYTF. The CDR3 DNA reads TGTGCCTGGAGTGTAGGGCAGGCGGGAATCTATGGCTACACCTTC.

The chain combines TRBV2 with TRBJ1-2; 9 bases line up with TRBD1. J was trimmed by 4 bases and V by 4 bases; bases with no gene match: 4. The CDR3 runs to 14 residues. CDR1 SNHLY and CDR2 FYNNEI come from the germline V gene. CDR3 DNA sequence: TGTGCCAGCAGTGGGACAGGGGTTTTCTATGGCTACACCTTC. Encoded protein: CASSGTGVFYGYTF.

This clone has more than one count but fewer than ten. The chain uses TRBV6-5 and TRBJ1-1; 7 nucleotides match TRBD1. Germline CDR1 reads MNHEY; CDR2 reads SVGAGI. V lost 7 bases to trimming and J lost 2 bases; unmatched junction nucleotides: 10. The CDR3 runs to 15 residues. The CDR3 region is CASTLSGGGNTEAFF. The CDR3 DNA reads TGTGCCAGCACCCTCTCAGGGGGAGGTAACACTGAAGCTTTCTTT.

This chain links TRBV6-2 or TRBV6-3 with TRBJ2-1; 12 bases are a match to TRBD2. This CDR3 is 15 amino acids long. The germline CDR1 and CDR2 sequences are MNHEY and SVGEGT. Germline trimming cut 5 bases from V and 7 bases from J; bases unmatched to any gene: 6. The chain's CDR3 is CASSPLAGGPNEQFF. The CDR3 DNA sequence: TGTGCCAGCAGTCCCCTAGCGGGGGGGCCAAATGAGCAGTTCTTC.

This clone came up once. The chain links TRBV28 to TRBJ1-2; 7 nucleotides align to TRBD1. Trimming took 4 bases from V and 3 from J; bases not matched to a gene: 5. The CDR3 runs to 14 residues. Germline V lookup: CDR1 MDHEN, CDR2 SYDVKM. CDR3 protein: CASSSGTADYGYTF. DNA of the CDR3: TGTGCCAGCAGTTCCGGGACAGCAGACTATGGCTACACCTTC.

The chain combines TRBV2 with TRBJ2-1, with 8 nucleotides matching TRBD1. Losses at the gene ends were 6 bases for V and 2 bases for J; bases not matched to a gene: 6. The CDR3 length is 15 residues. Germline V gene data show CDR1 as SNHLY and CDR2 as FYNNEI. The CDR3 DNA reads as TGTGCCAGCAGCCGCGACAGGGGACCCTACAATGAGCAGTTCTTC. Amino acids: CASSRDRGPYNEQFF.

The chain couples TRBV11-2 to TRBJ1-2, with TRBD1 matching over 10 bases. The CDR3 is 18 residues long. With V trimmed by 5 bases and J by 4 bases, 16 bases remained unmatched. The V gene's germline CDR1 is SGHAT and CDR2 FQNNGV. CDR3 loop: CASSIRTGGFRLLYGYTF. DNA of the CDR3: TGTGCCAGCAGCATCCGGACAGGGGGTTTTCGATTACTCTATGGCTACACCTTC.

This clone occurred a few times. This chain joins TRBV3-1 (or the pseudogene TRBV3-2) and TRBJ2-5; TRBD1 matches at 10 bases. Germline V lookup: CDR1 LGHDT, CDR2 YNNKEL (reference sequence). The CDR3 totals 16 residues. The J segment lost 4 bases and the V segment lost 2 bases, leaving 7 bases of the junction unmatched. The CDR3 DNA reads TGTGCCAGCAGCCAAACAGCGACAGGGGGCGCAGAGACCCAGTACTTC. It codes for CASSQTATGGAETQYF.

This sequence joins TRBV7-9 and TRBJ2-3; D remains ambiguous. Germline-derived CDR1 and CDR2 are SEHNR and FQNEAQ (reference sequence). Trimming took off 0 bases at V and 4 bases at J, with 5 bases between the two ends. The CDR3 has 13 residues. CDR3: CASSLAPADTQYF. The CDR3, as DNA: TGTGCCAGCAGCTTAGCTCCGGCAGATACGCAGTATTTT.

Only one count was recorded for this clone. This sequence joins TRBV3-1 (or the pseudogene TRBV3-2) and TRBJ2-5; 9 nucleotides align to TRBD2. V was clipped by 3 bases and J by 3 bases; unmatched bases: 2. Germline CDR1 reads LGHDT; CDR2 reads YNNKEL (reference sequence). The CDR3 consists of 14 residues. The CDR3: CASSQLAGKETQYF. The CDR3 DNA reads TGTGCCAGCAGCCAGCTAGCGGGGAAAGAGACCCAGTACTTC.

This clone occurred once. This chain uses TRBV2 with TRBJ1-3; maybe TRBD1 (6 bases). Germline-derived CDR1 and CDR2 are SNHLY and FYNNEI. The V end lost 6 bases, the J end lost 2 bases, and 14 bases lay between the germline ends. The CDR3 extends over 15 amino acids. The CDR3 is CASSYQNRAGNTIYF. The CDR3 nucleotides are TGTGCCAGCAGCTACCAGAACAGGGCTGGAAACACCATATATTTT.

The V call is TRBV6-6, the J call TRBJ1-6; D gene unclear. The germline gives CDR1 MNHNY, CDR2 SVGAGI (reference sequence). The CDR3 runs to 15 residues. Trimming took off 5 bases at V and 4 bases at J, with 12 bases between the two ends. The CDR3 DNA reads TGTGCCAGCAGTGTAGAGGGTTTTTATAATTCACCCCTCCACTTT. Amino acid sequence: CASSVEGFYNSPLHF.

The V gene is TRBV25-1, the J gene TRBJ1-2; 9 nucleotides line up with TRBD1. The V and J ends lost 4 bases and 8 bases, in that order; junction bases with no gene match: 5. This CDR3 has 13 residues. Germline V gives CDR1 MGHDK, CDR2 SYGVNS. The CDR3 region is CASSVRTGEGYTF. CDR3 coding DNA: TGTGCCAGCAGTGTCCGGACAGGGGAGGGCTACACCTTC.

The chain joins TRBV19 to TRBJ1-1; D is possibly TRBD1 (6 bases). Germline V gene lookup returns CDR1 LNHDA and CDR2 SQIVND (reference sequence). V was shortened by 5 bases and J by 5 bases, with 18 bases between the two germline ends. This CDR3 contains 15 residues. The CDR3 sequence is CASSLRSGQRTEAFF. The CDR3, as DNA: TGTGCCAGTAGTTTAAGAAGCGGACAGAGAACTGAAGCTTTCTTT.

The chain recombines TRBV19 with TRBJ1-5; D gene ambiguous. Trimming cost V 7 bases and J 2 bases, with 9 bases left between them. Germline assignment: CDR1 LNHDA and CDR2 SQIVND (reference sequence). This CDR3 region has 13 residues. Written as DNA, the CDR3 is TGTGCCAGTATGGGCCTGGGCAATCAGCCCCAGCATTTT. Protein sequence: CASMGLGNQPQHF.

V and J are TRBV15 and TRBJ1-1; TRBD1 aligns across 7 bases. After removal of 9 bases from V and 4 bases from J, the junction contained 11 bases not matched to a gene. The CDR3 has 14 residues. The germline V gene has CDR1 LNHNV and CDR2 YYDKDF (reference sequence). DNA for the CDR3: TGTGCCACTAAAGGGGGCGCGTGGATCACTGAAGCTTTCTTT. Amino acid sequence: CATKGGAWITEAFF.

This clone was picked up a small number of times. The rearrangement uses TRBV28 and TRBJ1-5; possible D gene TRBD1, 5 bases. V was pared by 7 bases and J by 2 bases, with 15 bases between. This CDR3 is 15 amino acids long. CDR1 and CDR2 (germline): MDHEN, SYDVKM. The CDR3 here is CASTRGRVGNQPQHF. The CDR3 DNA reads TGTGCCAGCACAAGGGGCAGGGTCGGCAATCAGCCCCAGCATTTT.

The rearrangement uses TRBV7-9 and TRBJ1-1; D may be TRBD1 (5 bases). The CDR3 is 13 residues long. Per the germline V gene, CDR1 is SEHNR and CDR2 is FQNEAQ (reference sequence). The V gene lost 4 bases and the J gene lost 6 bases, with 12 bases spanning the gap. The DNA of the CDR3 is TGTGCCAGCAGCTCAGAAGGGGTTTCTGAAGCTTTCTTT. Protein: CASSSEGVSEAFF.

The V gene is TRBV28, the J gene TRBJ1-6, with 9 bases aligning to TRBD1. The V gene's germline CDR1 is MDHEN and CDR2 SYDVKM. The trim removed 6 bases at V and 5 bases at J, leaving 5 bases unmatched. This CDR3 is built from 15 residues. The chain's CDR3 is CASRGQGLDNSPLHF. CDR3 nucleotide sequence: TGTGCCAGCAGGGGACAGGGTCTTGATAATTCACCCCTCCACTTT.

The chain links TRBV3-1 (or the pseudogene TRBV3-2) to TRBJ2-4, with a weak D call TRBD2 (5 bases). This CDR3 is 15 amino acids long. The V end was cut by 0 bases, the J end by 3 bases, with 9 bases between. Germline CDR1 LGHDT, CDR2 YNNKEL (reference sequence). CDR3 in amino acids: CASSQDTGYKNIQYF. CDR3 coding DNA: TGTGCCAGCAGCCAAGATACGGGATACAAAAACATTCAGTACTTC.

This chain uses TRBV5-4 with TRBJ1-3; the D gene is possibly TRBD1 (6 bases). Trimming stripped 2 bases from V and 2 bases from J, with 8 bases between. CDR1 SGHNT and CDR2 YYREEE come from the germline V gene (reference sequence). The CDR3 is made up of 14 amino acids. This CDR3 reads CASSLAGAGNTIYF. In DNA form, the CDR3 reads TGTGCCAGCAGCTTAGCAGGGGCTGGAAACACCATATATTTT.

The J gene is TRBJ1-2, the V gene TRBV29-1; 12 nucleotides agree with TRBD1. The CDR3 has 14 residues. V lost 7 bases, J lost 4 bases, and 7 bases stayed unmatched. The V gene's germline CDR1 is SQVTM and CDR2 ANQGSEA. The CDR3 DNA reads as TGCAGCGCCGGCTGGGGACAGGGGGCCTATGGCTACACCTTC. It is translated as CSAGWGQGAYGYTF.

The chain is built from TRBV5-4 and TRBJ2-3; 7 bases are shared with TRBD2. CDR1 and CDR2 from the germline V gene are SGHNT and YYREEE (reference sequence). The V segment lost 2 bases and the J segment 0 bases; nucleotides outside the gene matches: 6. The length of the CDR3 is 16 residues. The CDR3 bases are TGTGCCAGCAGCTTTGGACTAGACGTCAGCACAGATACGCAGTATTTT. Its translation: CASSFGLDVSTDTQYF.

The chain couples TRBV5-4 to TRBJ1-4, with D unclear. CDR1 and CDR2 (germline): SGHNT, YYREEE (reference sequence). V was shortened by 5 bases and J by 4 bases, with 15 bases between the two germline ends. This CDR3 has 15 amino acids. CDR3 amino acids: CASSADPGINEKLFF. For the CDR3, the DNA is TGTGCCAGCAGTGCCGACCCGGGAATTAATGAAAAACTGTTTTTT.